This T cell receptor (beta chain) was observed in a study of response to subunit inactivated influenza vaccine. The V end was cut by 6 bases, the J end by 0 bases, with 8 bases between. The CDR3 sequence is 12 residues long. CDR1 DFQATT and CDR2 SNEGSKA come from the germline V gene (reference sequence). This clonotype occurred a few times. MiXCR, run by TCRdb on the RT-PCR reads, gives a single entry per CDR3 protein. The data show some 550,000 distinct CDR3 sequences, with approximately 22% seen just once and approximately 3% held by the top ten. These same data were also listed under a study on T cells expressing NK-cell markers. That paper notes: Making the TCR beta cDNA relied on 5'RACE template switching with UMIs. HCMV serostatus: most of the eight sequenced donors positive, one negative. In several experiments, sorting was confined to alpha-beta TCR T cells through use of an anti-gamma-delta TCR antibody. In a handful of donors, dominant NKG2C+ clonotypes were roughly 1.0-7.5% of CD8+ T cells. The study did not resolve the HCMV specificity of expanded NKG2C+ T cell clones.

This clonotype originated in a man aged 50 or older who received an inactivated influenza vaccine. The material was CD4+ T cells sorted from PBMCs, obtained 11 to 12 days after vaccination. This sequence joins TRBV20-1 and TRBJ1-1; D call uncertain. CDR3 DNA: TGCAGTGCAGCACCCGTGAACACTGAAGCTTTCTTT. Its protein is CSAAPVNTEAFF.